The 23 T cell receptor beta chains in this list originate from one sample, sequenced in a study of T cell repertoires in ileal Crohn's disease. Some clones are missing from TCRdb's copy, which holds only in-frame ones; the method was immunoSEQ multiplex PCR. In the table there are 12,000 to 15,000 clones, roughly nine tenths of which are singletons. Material for sequencing was ileal tissue. All receptors derive from an adult with Crohn's disease.

The chain recombines TRBV4-1 with TRBJ2-7; 7 bases match TRBD2. CDR3 length: 16 amino acids. V trimming: 1 base; J trimming: 9 bases; junction bases outside the gene matches: 15. Per the germline V gene, CDR1 is MGHRA and CDR2 is YSYEKL. CDR3 amino acids: CASSQVSGSRGRGQYF. The CDR3, as DNA: TGCGCCAGCAGCCAAGTCTCCGGGAGCCGGGGGAGGGGGCAGTACTTC.

The chain joins TRBV5-1 to TRBJ2-7; 12 bases agree with TRBD2. The CDR3 length is 15 residues. Germline V gene data show CDR1 as SGHRS and CDR2 as YFSETQ. J was trimmed by 1 base and V by 4 bases; bases with no gene match: 3. The DNA of the CDR3 is TGCGCCAGCAGCCCACTAGCGGGAGGTTCCTACGAGCAGTACTTC. Its protein product is CASSPLAGGSYEQYF. Looking up the rest from reference TRBV5-1 and TRBJ2-7 gives the full variable domain: KAGVTQTPRYLIKTRGQQVTLSCSPISGHRSVSWYQQTPGQGLQFLFEYFSETQRNKGNFPGRFSGRQFSNSRSEMNVSTLELGDSALYLCASSPLAGGSYEQYFGPGTRLTVT.

The chain links TRBV29-1 to TRBJ2-1; 7 positions agree with TRBD2. Per germline, CDR1 SQVTM and CDR2 ANQGSEA. The trim removed 5 bases at V and 4 bases at J, leaving 17 bases unmatched. The CDR3 has 17 residues. DNA of the CDR3: TGCAGCGTTTTGGCCGCTGGCGGGAGAAGTGTTTACAATGAGCAGTTCTTC. This sequence encodes CSVLAAGGRSVYNEQFF.

V and J are TRBV5-1 and TRBJ1-5; 7 bases fit TRBD1. Germline V gene lookup returns CDR1 SGHRS and CDR2 YFSETQ. This CDR3 contains 15 residues. V lost 5 bases and J lost 0; bases outside the gene matches: 5. The CDR3 reads CASRYGTASNQPQHF. In nucleotides, the CDR3 is TGCGCCAGCAGGTACGGGACAGCTAGCAATCAGCCCCAGCATTTT.

CDR3 in DNA: TGTGCCAGCAGCTTGGGGCCCTATGGCTACACCTTC. It yields the protein CASSLGPYGYTF. This chain connects TRBV9 to TRBJ1-2; D possibly corresponds to TRBD1 (5 bases). Germline-derived CDR1 and CDR2 are SGDLS and YYNGEE. The length of the CDR3 is 12 residues. V was pared by 4 bases and J by 4 bases, with 8 bases between.

This sequence joins TRBV29-1 and TRBJ2-3, with D tentatively TRBD2 (6 bases). The ends were cut back, 5 bases at V and 6 bases at J, with 15 bases in the middle. Germline-derived CDR1 and CDR2 are SQVTM and ANQGSEA. CDR3 length: 13 amino acids. As DNA, the CDR3 is TGCAGCGTTCGGGTTGGGGGGATGGATACGCAGTATTTT. It codes for CSVRVGGMDTQYF.

The chain couples TRBV5-6 to TRBJ1-6, with 8 bases fitting TRBD1. This CDR3 has 16 amino acids. V was clipped by 4 bases and J by 7 bases; unmatched bases: 10. The V gene's germline CDR1 is SGHDT and CDR2 YYEEEE. The DNA of the CDR3 is TGTGCCAGCAGCCTGGGGGGTACAGGGGGGAATTCACCCCTCCACTTT. It translates to CASSLGGTGGNSPLHF.

The J gene is TRBJ2-1, the V gene TRBV7-8, with a weak D call TRBD2 (6 bases). Germline-derived CDR1 and CDR2 are SGHVS and FQNEAQ. Deletions cut 4 bases from V and 6 bases from J, with 31 bases between. The CDR3 has 20 amino acids. CDR3 DNA sequence: TGTGCCAGCAGCTACGACTCCCTGGAGGGTGACCGAGGAGGGGCCAATGAGCAGTTCTTC. Its translation: CASSYDSLEGDRGGANEQFF.

CDR3 DNA sequence: TGTGCCAGCAGCCCCCAGGGGGCGAACACTGAAGCTTTCTTT. Translated, it gives CASSPQGANTEAFF. The chain uses TRBV9 and TRBJ1-1; 8 bases align to TRBD1. The germline gives CDR1 SGDLS, CDR2 YYNGEE. Unmatched junction bases numbered 3, after V lost 4 bases and J lost 1 base. The CDR3 consists of 14 residues.

This clone was seen just once. The gene calls are TRBV7-9 and TRBJ2-4, with TRBD1 identical over 10 bases. CDR3 size: 17 residues. Germline assignment: CDR1 SEHNR and CDR2 FQNEAQ (reference sequence). V lost 5 bases and J lost 1; bases outside the gene matches: 8. CDR3 nucleotides: TGTGCCAGCAGCCAGACGGGACAGGGGTCGGCCAAAAACATTCAGTACTTC. It is translated as CASSQTGQGSAKNIQYF.

This clone was picked up one time. This chain joins TRBV10-3 and TRBJ1-1; TRBD1 might be the D (5 bases). The CDR3 runs to 13 residues. Germline V gene lookup returns CDR1 ENHRY and CDR2 SYGVKD. Deletions cut 10 bases from V and 2 bases from J, with 14 bases between. DNA for the CDR3: TGTGCCACCGCCAGTCAGGGTAACACTGAAGCTTTCTTT. It codes for CATASQGNTEAFF.

The rearrangement joins TRBV18 to TRBJ2-7; D is perhaps TRBD2 (6 bases). Germline values: CDR1 KGHSH, CDR2 LQKENI. V was cut by 2 bases and J by 5 bases, with 10 bases left in between. This CDR3 has 13 amino acids. CDR3 amino acids: CASSPGGGDEQYF. DNA for the CDR3: TGTGCCAGCTCACCAGGGGGAGGCGACGAGCAGTACTTC.

This clone was detected only once. CDR3 DNA: TGCGCCAGCAGCCAACAGGTGAACACTGAAGCTTTCTTT. Translation gives CASSQQVNTEAFF. The J gene is TRBJ1-1, the V gene TRBV4-1; unclear D gene. Trimming cost V 2 bases and J 0 bases, with 4 bases left between them. This CDR3 region has 13 residues. Germline CDR1 and CDR2: MGHRA and YSYEKL.

The rearrangement uses TRBV19 and TRBJ2-1; 10 positions match TRBD2. V was pared by 8 bases and J by 10 bases, with 11 bases of the junction left unmatched. CDR1 LNHDA and CDR2 SQIVND come from the germline V gene (reference sequence). The CDR3 covers 14 residues. Here the CDR3 reads CASGPSGSINEQFF. The CDR3 nucleotides are TGTGCCAGTGGACCTAGCGGGAGTATCAACGAGCAGTTCTTC.

This chain connects TRBV5-1 to TRBJ2-3; D not certain. V was trimmed by 6 bases and J by 6 bases, leaving 11 bases between them. Germline V gene lookup returns CDR1 SGHRS and CDR2 YFSETQ. This CDR3 region has 12 residues. CDR3 bases: TGCGCCAGCACCCGAGACGGGGATACGCAGTATTTT. It encodes CASTRDGDTQYF.

V gene TRBV30 combines with J gene TRBJ2-1; 10 nucleotides match TRBD2. The CDR3 sequence is 13 residues long. CDR1 is GTSNPN and CDR2 is SVGIG in the germline V gene (reference sequence). Trimming at V came to 8 bases and at J to 6 bases, leaving 7 bases not matched to a gene. The CDR3, as DNA: TGTGCCCGGGATAGCGGGAGGCGCAATGAGCAGTTCTTC. Translation: CARDSGRRNEQFF.

There are a few counts of this clone. The V gene is TRBV5-5, the J gene TRBJ2-7; perhaps TRBD1 as D (6 bases). Trimming removed 6 bases from V and 2 bases from J, with 15 bases in between. Germline V lookup: CDR1 SGHKS, CDR2 YYEKEE (reference sequence). The CDR3 length is 14 residues. DNA for the CDR3: TGTGCCAGCAACTACCCGGGACAACCCTACGAGCAGTACTTC. Translated, it gives CASNYPGQPYEQYF.

The rearrangement joins TRBV6-5 to TRBJ2-7; D gene ambiguous. The CDR3 extends over 13 amino acids. V lost 2 bases, J lost 7 bases, and 12 bases lay in between. Germline V lookup: CDR1 MNHEY, CDR2 SVGAGI. CDR3 DNA: TGTGCCAGCAGTTACCAACGTACTGATGAGCAGTACTTC. Protein: CASSYQRTDEQYF.

This sequence joins TRBV5-1 and TRBJ2-2; a weak D match, TRBD2 (5 bases). Germline-derived CDR1 and CDR2 are SGHRS and YFSETQ. V lost 6 bases to trimming and J lost 5 bases, with 17 bases between them. The CDR3 has 15 residues. The CDR3 DNA is TGCGCCAGCACCCCCGGACTCGCTAATACCGGGGAGCTGTTTTTT. This codes for CASTPGLANTGELFF.

The chain recombines TRBV5-1 with TRBJ2-1, with 10 positions matching TRBD2. After removal of 5 bases from V and 8 bases from J, the junction contained 7 bases not matched to a gene. The germline V gene encodes CDR1 SGHRS and CDR2 YFSETQ. The CDR3 totals 14 residues. CDR3 in DNA: TGCGCCAGCAGTCCGGGACTAGCGTACGATGAGCAGTTCTTC. Residues: CASSPGLAYDEQFF.

The chain employs TRBV6-5 and TRBJ1-1, with D perhaps TRBD1 (6 bases). The germline V and J ends were trimmed by 7 bases and 1 base, with 13 bases remaining between them. The CDR3 sequence is 14 residues long. Germline assignment: CDR1 MNHEY and CDR2 SVGAGI. The CDR3 DNA sequence: TGTGCCAGCACCACAGGGTTTTCGAACACTGAAGCTTTCTTT. The encoded protein is CASTTGFSNTEAFF.

The chain is built from TRBV25-1 and TRBJ2-7; TRBD1 is a possible D gene (5 bases). CDR3 size: 14 residues. V was shortened by 3 bases and J by 4 bases, with 13 bases between the two germline ends. CDR1 is MGHDK and CDR2 is SYGVNS in the germline V gene. In DNA, the CDR3 is TGTGCCAGCAGTGAGGAAGGGGATAGGTACGAGCAGTACTTC. Residues: CASSEEGDRYEQYF.

This chain joins TRBV7-3 and TRBJ1-2; D gene uncertain. The CDR3 totals 13 residues. CDR1 SGHTA and CDR2 FQGTGA come from the germline V gene. The V and J ends lost 4 bases and 8 bases respectively, with 14 bases between them. Here the CDR3 reads CASSSPGSGGYTF. CDR3 sequence (DNA): TGTGCCAGCAGCTCCCCAGGTTCGGGAGGCTACACCTTC.